This T cell receptor (beta chain) was found in a study of T cell repertoires in ileal Crohn's disease. Study observations and caveats: All patients with clonality above 26.8% had endoscopic recurrence. Compared with CD4 T cells, sorted CD8 cells carried more expanded clones.

CDR3 length equals 16 residues. Germline V gene data show CDR1 as SGHRS and CDR2 as YFSETQ. The germline V and J ends were trimmed by 2 bases and 4 bases, with 15 bases remaining between them. Time point defined: neoterminal ileum biopsy at postoperative endoscopy, about 6 months after surgery. Of note for this clone: The target antigen is unknown.

Sequenced by immunoSEQ multiplex PCR; TCRdb stores in-frame clones only, minus some. The sample includes roughly 2,700 clones, roughly three quarters of them seen just once. The sequencing sample was made of ileal tissue. The source is an adult with Crohn's disease. This sequence joins TRBV5-1 and TRBJ2-2; D gene unclear. CDR3 sequence: CASSLKYDGGTGELFF. CDR3 in DNA: TGCGCCAGCAGCTTAAAGTATGACGGCGGCACCGGGGAGCTGTTTTTT.